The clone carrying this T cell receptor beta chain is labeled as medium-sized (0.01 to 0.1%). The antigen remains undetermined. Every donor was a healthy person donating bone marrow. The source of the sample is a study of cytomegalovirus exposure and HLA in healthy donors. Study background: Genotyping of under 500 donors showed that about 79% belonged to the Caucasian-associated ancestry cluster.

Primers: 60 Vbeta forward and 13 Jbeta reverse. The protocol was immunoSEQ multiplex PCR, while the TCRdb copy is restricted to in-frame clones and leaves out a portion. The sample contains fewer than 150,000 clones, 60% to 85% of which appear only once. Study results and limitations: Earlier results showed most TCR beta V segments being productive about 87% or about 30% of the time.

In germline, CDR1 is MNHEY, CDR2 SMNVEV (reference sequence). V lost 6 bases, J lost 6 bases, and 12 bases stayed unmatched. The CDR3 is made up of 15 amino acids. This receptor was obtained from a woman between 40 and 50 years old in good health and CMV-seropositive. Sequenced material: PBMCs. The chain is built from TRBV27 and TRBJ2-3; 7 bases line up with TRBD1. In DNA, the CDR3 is TGTGCCAGCAGGGCCGGGACAGCCACTTGGGATACGCAGTATTTT. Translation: CASRAGTATWDTQYF.